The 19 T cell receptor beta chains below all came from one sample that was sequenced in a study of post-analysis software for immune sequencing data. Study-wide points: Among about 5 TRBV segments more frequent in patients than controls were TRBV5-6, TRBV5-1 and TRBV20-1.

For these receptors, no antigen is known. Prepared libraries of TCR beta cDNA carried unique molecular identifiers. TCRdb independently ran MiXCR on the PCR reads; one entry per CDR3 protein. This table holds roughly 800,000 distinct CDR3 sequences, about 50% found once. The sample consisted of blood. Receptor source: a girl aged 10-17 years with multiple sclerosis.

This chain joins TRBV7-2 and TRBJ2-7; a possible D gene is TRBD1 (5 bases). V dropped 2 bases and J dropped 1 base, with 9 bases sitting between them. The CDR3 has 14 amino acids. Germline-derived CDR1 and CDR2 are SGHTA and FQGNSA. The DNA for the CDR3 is TGTGCCAGCAGCTTAATTGACAGTTCCTACGAGCAGTACTTC. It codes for CASSLIDSSYEQYF.

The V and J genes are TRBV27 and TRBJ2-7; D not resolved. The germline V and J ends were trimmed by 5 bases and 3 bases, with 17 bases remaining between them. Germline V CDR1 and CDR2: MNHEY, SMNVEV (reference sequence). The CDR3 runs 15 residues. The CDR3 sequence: CASSPTEGPVYEQYF. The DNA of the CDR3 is TGTGCCAGCAGTCCGACCGAAGGTCCGGTCTACGAGCAGTACTTC.

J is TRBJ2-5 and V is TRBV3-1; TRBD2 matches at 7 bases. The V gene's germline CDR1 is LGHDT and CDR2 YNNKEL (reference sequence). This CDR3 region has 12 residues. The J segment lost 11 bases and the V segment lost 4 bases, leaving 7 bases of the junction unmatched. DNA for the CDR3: TGTGCCAGCAGCCCCGGGGCGGGGGAGCAGTACTTC. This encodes CASSPGAGEQYF.

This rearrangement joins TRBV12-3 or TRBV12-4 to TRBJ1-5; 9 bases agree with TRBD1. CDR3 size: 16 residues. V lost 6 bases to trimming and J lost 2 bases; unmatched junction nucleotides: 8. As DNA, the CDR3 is TGTGCCAGCAGCCAAGGACAGGGGAGACGCAATCAGCCCCAGCATTTT. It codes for CASSQGQGRRNQPQHF.

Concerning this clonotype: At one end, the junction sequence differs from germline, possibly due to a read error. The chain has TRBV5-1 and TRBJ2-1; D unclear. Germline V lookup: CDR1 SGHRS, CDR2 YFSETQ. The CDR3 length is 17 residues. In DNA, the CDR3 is TGCGCCAGCAGCTCCGGTGGGGAAACCCCATCCTACAATGAGCAGTTCTTT. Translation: CASSSGGETPSYNEQFF.

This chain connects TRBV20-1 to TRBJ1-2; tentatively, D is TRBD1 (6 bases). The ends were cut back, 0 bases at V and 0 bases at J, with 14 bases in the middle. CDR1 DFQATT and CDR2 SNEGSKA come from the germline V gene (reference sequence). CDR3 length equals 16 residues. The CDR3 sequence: CSARDPGRGANYGYTF. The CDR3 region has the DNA TGCAGTGCTAGAGACCCGGGCAGGGGAGCTAACTATGGCTACACCTTC.

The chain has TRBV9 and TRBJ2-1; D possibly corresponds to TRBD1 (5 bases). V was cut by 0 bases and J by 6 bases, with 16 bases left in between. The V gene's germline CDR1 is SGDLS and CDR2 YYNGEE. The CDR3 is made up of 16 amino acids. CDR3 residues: CASSVGWHDSRNEQFF. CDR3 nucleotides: TGTGCCAGCAGCGTAGGATGGCATGACAGCCGCAATGAGCAGTTCTTC. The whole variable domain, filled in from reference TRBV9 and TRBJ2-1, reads DSGVTQTPKHLITATGQRVTLRCSPRSGDLSVYWYQQSLDQGLQFLIQYYNGEERAKGNILERFSAQQFPDLHSELNLSSLELGDSALYFCASSVGWHDSRNEQFFGPGTRLTVL.

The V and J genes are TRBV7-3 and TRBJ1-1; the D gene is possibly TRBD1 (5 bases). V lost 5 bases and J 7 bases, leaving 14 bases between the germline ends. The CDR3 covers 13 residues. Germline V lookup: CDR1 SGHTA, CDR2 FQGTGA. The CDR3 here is CASSPGGGFEAFF. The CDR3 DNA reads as TGTGCCAGCAGCCCCGGCGGGGGGTTTGAAGCTTTCTTT.

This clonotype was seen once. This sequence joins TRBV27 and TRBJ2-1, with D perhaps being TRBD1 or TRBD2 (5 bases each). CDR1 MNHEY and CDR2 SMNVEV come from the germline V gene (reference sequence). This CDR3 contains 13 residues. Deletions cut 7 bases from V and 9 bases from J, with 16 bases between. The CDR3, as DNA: TGTGCCAGCAACGCTGGGGGAATCGGTGAGCAGTTCTTC. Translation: CASNAGGIGEQFF.

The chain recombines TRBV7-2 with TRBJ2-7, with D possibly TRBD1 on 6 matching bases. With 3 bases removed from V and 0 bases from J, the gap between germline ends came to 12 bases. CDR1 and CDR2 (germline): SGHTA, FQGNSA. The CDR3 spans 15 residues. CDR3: CASSFKGDNSYEQYF. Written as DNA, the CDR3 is TGTGCCAGCAGCTTCAAGGGGGACAACTCCTACGAGCAGTACTTC. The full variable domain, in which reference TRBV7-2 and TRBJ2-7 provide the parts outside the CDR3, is GAGVSQSPSNKVTEKGKDVELRCDPISGHTALYWYRQSLGQGLEFLIYFQGNSAPDKSGLPSDRFSAERTGGSVSTLTIQRTQQEDSAVYLCASSFKGDNSYEQYFGPGTRLTVT.

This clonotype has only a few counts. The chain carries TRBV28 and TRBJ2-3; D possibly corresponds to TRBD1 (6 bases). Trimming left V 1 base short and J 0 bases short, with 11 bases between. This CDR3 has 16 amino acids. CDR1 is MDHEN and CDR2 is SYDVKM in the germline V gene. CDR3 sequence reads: CASSLSGQGSTDTQYF. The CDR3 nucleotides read TGTGCCAGCAGTTTATCAGGGCAGGGGAGCACAGATACGCAGTATTTT.

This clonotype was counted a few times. The CDR3 sequence is CAISAGTANYGYTF. Written as DNA, the CDR3 is TGTGCCATCAGCGCCGGGACAGCGAACTATGGCTACACCTTC. The chain joins TRBV10-3 to TRBJ1-2; 7 positions match TRBD1. V lost 6 bases and J lost 2; bases outside the gene matches: 6. The germline CDR1 and CDR2 sequences are ENHRY and SYGVKD. The CDR3 has 14 amino acids.

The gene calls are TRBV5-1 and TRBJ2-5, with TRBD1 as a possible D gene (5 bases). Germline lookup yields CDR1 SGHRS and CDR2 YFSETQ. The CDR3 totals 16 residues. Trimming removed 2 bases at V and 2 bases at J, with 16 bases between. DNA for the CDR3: TGCGCCAGCAGCTTTACAGGCCTACCCTTACAAGAGACCCAGTACTTC. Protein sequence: CASSFTGLPLQETQYF.

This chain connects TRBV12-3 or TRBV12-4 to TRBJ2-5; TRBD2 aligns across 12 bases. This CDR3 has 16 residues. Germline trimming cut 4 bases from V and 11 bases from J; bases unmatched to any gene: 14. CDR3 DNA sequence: TGTGCCAGCAGTTCCCGACTAGCGGGAGAAAGTGGTGAGCAGTACTTC. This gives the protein CASSSRLAGESGEQYF.

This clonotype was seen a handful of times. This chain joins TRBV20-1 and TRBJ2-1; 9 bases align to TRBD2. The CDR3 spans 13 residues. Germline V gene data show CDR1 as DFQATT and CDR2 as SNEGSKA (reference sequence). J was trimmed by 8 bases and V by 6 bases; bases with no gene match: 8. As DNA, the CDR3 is TGCAGTGCACCGGCTAGCGGGATAGATGAGCAGTTCTTC. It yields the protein CSAPASGIDEQFF.

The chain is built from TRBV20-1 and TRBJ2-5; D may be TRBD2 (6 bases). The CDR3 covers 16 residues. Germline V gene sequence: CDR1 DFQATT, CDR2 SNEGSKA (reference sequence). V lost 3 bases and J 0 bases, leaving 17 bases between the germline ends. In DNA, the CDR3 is TGCAGTGCTAGCCCGTTCGAGCGGGCGTACCAAGAGACCCAGTACTTC. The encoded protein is CSASPFERAYQETQYF.

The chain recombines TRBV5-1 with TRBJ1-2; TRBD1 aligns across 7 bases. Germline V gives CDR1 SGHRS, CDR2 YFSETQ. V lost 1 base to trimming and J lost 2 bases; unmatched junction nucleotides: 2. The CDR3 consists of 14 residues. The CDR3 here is CASSLLGQNYGYTF. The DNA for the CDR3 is TGCGCCAGCAGCTTGCTGGGACAGAACTATGGCTACACCTTC.

The CDR3 DNA reads as TGTGCCAGCAGCCCCCGACCGAAGGGAGATACGCAGTATTTT. Translation: CASSPRPKGDTQYF. The chain links TRBV3-1 to TRBJ2-3; unclear D gene. This CDR3 spans 14 amino acids. Germline CDR1 and CDR2: LGHDT and YNNKEL (reference sequence). Trimming shortened V by 4 bases and J by 5 bases, and 13 bases separated the two germline ends.

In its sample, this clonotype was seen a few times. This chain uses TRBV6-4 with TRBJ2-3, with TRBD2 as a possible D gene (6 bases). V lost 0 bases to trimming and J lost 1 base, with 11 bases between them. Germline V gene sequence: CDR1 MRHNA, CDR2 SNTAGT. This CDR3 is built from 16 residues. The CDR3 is CASSDSAGGGTDTQYF. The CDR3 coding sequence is TGTGCCAGCAGTGACTCAGCCGGGGGAGGCACAGATACGCAGTATTTT.